One and the same sample provided the 14 T cell receptor beta chains below, sequenced in a study of neoadjuvant nivolumab and ipilimumab in lung cancer. Produced via immunoSEQ multiplex PCR; TCRdb's table is partial and in-frame only. The table has 24,000 or so clones, 80% seen once. This sample comprised peripheral blood, obtained before neoadjuvant nivolumab, alone or with ipilimumab. All receptors come from an adult with non-small cell lung cancer.

The chain carries TRBV29-1 and TRBJ1-2; D is unclear. The CDR3 extends over 13 amino acids. Between the trimmed V and J ends, which lost 6 bases and 5 bases, there was a span of 16 bases. Germline lookup yields CDR1 SQVTM and CDR2 ANQGSEA. The CDR3 DNA is TGCAGCGTAGATTTTACCCGAGGATATGGCTACACCTTC. It codes for CSVDFTRGYGYTF.

The rearrangement links TRBV5-1 to TRBJ2-6; 7 bases line up with TRBD1. Trimming at V came to 4 bases and at J to 0 bases, leaving 7 bases not matched to a gene. Per germline, CDR1 SGHRS and CDR2 YFSETQ. The CDR3 is made up of 17 amino acids. In DNA form, the CDR3 reads TGCGCCAGCAGCGCTAAACAGGGGACCTCTGGGGCCAACGTCCTGACTTTC. Protein: CASSAKQGTSGANVLTF.

The V and J genes are TRBV4-1 and TRBJ2-7, with D possibly TRBD2 on 7 matching bases. There are 13 residues in the CDR3. V was trimmed by 1 base and J by 6 bases, leaving 10 bases between them. Germline CDR1 and CDR2: MGHRA and YSYEKL. In nucleotides, the CDR3 is TGCGCCAGCAGCCAAGGGGGGGGCACCGAGCAGTACTTC. Its translation: CASSQGGGTEQYF.

V gene TRBV4-1 combines with J gene TRBJ2-1; 7 bases fit TRBD2. The CDR3 runs 17 residues. Germline V CDR1 and CDR2: MGHRA, YSYEKL. The ends lost 1 base at V and 4 bases at J; junction bases unmatched: 10. The CDR3 protein is CASSQGPVASGYNEQFF. The CDR3 nucleotides are TGCGCCAGCAGCCAAGGCCCCGTAGCTAGCGGTTACAATGAGCAGTTCTTC.

The chain couples TRBV4-2 to TRBJ1-1, with a weak D call TRBD1 (6 bases). V was shortened by 3 bases and J by 0 bases, with 17 bases between the two germline ends. Germline lookup yields CDR1 LGHNA and CDR2 YNFKEQ. CDR3 length: 17 amino acids. CDR3 sequence reads: CASSHIRDTFMNTEAFF. The DNA of the CDR3 is TGTGCCAGCAGCCACATCCGGGACACCTTCATGAACACTGAAGCTTTCTTT.

The rearrangement joins TRBV4-1 to TRBJ2-3, with no clear D. Trimming pared 3 bases from V and 5 bases from J, leaving 9 bases between. From germline, CDR1 is MGHRA and CDR2 YSYEKL. The CDR3 totals 13 residues. CDR3 region: CASSQGFVDTQYF. Here the CDR3 DNA reads TGCGCCAGCAGCCAGGGTTTTGTAGATACGCAGTATTTT.

The chain joins TRBV6-6 to TRBJ1-6, with 8 bases aligning to TRBD1. In germline, CDR1 is MNHNY, CDR2 SVGAGI (reference sequence). This CDR3 is built from 15 residues. V lost 6 bases, J lost 7 bases, and 8 bases stayed unmatched. The CDR3 sequence is CASSPTGGTNSPLHF. The CDR3 coding sequence is TGTGCCAGCAGCCCTACAGGGGGAACCAATTCACCCCTCCACTTT.

The chain carries TRBV2 and TRBJ1-1; the D is unclear. V was pared by 5 bases and J by 1 base, with 8 bases between. The CDR3 totals 13 residues. CDR1 is SNHLY, CDR2 FYNNEI, per germline. CDR3 bases: TGTGCCAGCAGTTCGAGGCAGAACACTGAAGCTTTCTTT. It codes for CASSSRQNTEAFF.

The chain couples TRBV14 to TRBJ2-7, with D possibly TRBD1 on 6 matching bases. V lost 4 bases and J lost 5, with 15 bases in between. CDR3 length equals 14 residues. CDR1 and CDR2 (germline): SGHDN, FVKESK. This CDR3 is CASSPKAGAHEQYF. CDR3 DNA: TGTGCCAGCAGCCCAAAGGCAGGGGCCCACGAGCAGTACTTC.

The chain is built from TRBV6-1 and TRBJ2-3, with D perhaps matching TRBD2 (6 bases). This CDR3 region has 15 residues. The germline V and J ends were trimmed by 3 bases and 1 base, with 11 bases remaining between them. Germline CDR1 MNHNS, CDR2 SASEGT. For the CDR3, the DNA is TGTGCCAGCAGTGACGGGGACTCAGGCACAGATACGCAGTATTTT. Amino acid sequence: CASSDGDSGTDTQYF.

This chain links TRBV11-3 with TRBJ2-5; no firm D call. Trimming shortened V by 5 bases and J by 1 base, and 8 bases separated the two germline ends. Germline V gene lookup returns CDR1 SGHNT and CDR2 YENEEA. The CDR3 has 13 amino acids. CDR3 amino acids: CASSHPPQETQYF. In nucleotides, the CDR3 is TGTGCCAGCAGCCACCCGCCCCAAGAGACCCAGTACTTC. The full variable domain, its missing parts supplied by reference TRBV11-3 and TRBJ2-5, is EAGVVQSPRYKIIEKKQPVAFWCNPISGHNTLYWYLQNLGQGPELLIRYENEEAVDDSQLPKDRFSAERLKGVDSTLKIQPAELGDSAVYLCASSHPPQETQYFGPGTRLLVL.

V and J are TRBV5-1 and TRBJ1-2; D is unclear. CDR3 size: 15 residues. The V and J ends lost 3 bases and 0 bases respectively, with 12 bases between them. The germline V gene encodes CDR1 SGHRS and CDR2 YFSETQ. CDR3 sequence (DNA): TGCGCCAGCAGCTCCCAGCCCAATTCTAACTATGGCTACACCTTC. This translates into CASSSQPNSNYGYTF.

The chain couples TRBV5-6 to TRBJ1-1; no clear D. Germline V gene sequence: CDR1 SGHDT, CDR2 YYEEEE. The CDR3 extends over 17 amino acids. The V end lost 3 bases, the J end lost 3 bases, and 21 bases lay between the germline ends. The CDR3 spells CASSSKRRERQHTEAFF. As DNA, the CDR3 is TGTGCCAGCAGCTCGAAACGACGGGAGCGCCAGCACACTGAAGCTTTCTTT. The variable domain in full, with the rest retrieved from reference TRBV5-6 and TRBJ1-1, is DAGVTQSPTHLIKTRGQQVTLRCSPKSGHDTVSWYQQALGQGPQFIFQYYEEEERQRGNFPDRFSGHQFPNYSSELNVNALLLGDSALYLCASSSKRRERQHTEAFFGQGTRLTVV.

This clone was observed a few times. The gene calls are TRBV10-3 and TRBJ1-2; D possibly corresponds to TRBD1 (6 bases). The germline V and J ends were trimmed by 3 bases and 2 bases, with 7 bases remaining between them. Germline V CDR1 and CDR2: ENHRY, SYGVKD. This CDR3 comprises 13 residues. The CDR3: CAISDDRNYGYTF. The CDR3 DNA follows: TGTGCCATCAGTGATGACAGGAACTATGGCTACACCTTC.